Shown below are 27 T cell receptor beta chains from a single sample sequenced in a study of T-cell memory formation after mild COVID-19. Each CDR3 protein gets one entry after TCRdb re-called the 5' RACE reads with MiXCR. The sample has under 650,000 distinct CDR3 sequences; more than 15% are singletons. Specimen: PBMCs or a T cell subset sorted from them (not recorded which). These receptor sequences come from an adult woman who had mild COVID-19 (a few samples of this study predate the infection). Cell type and time point are not known.

This clonotype was picked up a small number of times. The V gene is TRBV20-1, the J gene TRBJ1-2; possible D gene TRBD1, 6 bases. Trimming left V 3 bases short and J 4 bases short, with 15 bases between. Germline values: CDR1 DFQATT, CDR2 SNEGSKA (reference sequence). CDR3 length: 14 residues. The CDR3 here is CSARTGGQGYGYTF. The CDR3 coding sequence is TGCAGTGCTAGGACTGGGGGGCAGGGCTATGGCTACACCTTC.

This clonotype has more than one count but fewer than ten. The CDR3 is CASSESGIQETQYF. CDR3 DNA: TGTGCCAGCAGTGAGAGCGGGATACAAGAGACCCAGTACTTC. The chain carries TRBV12-3 or TRBV12-4 and TRBJ2-5; 7 bases align to TRBD2. CDR3 length: 14 residues. The J segment lost 2 bases and the V segment lost 5 bases, leaving 5 bases of the junction unmatched.

The chain carries TRBV14 and TRBJ2-7; TRBD1 aligns across 7 bases. Germline values: CDR1 SGHDN, CDR2 FVKESK. The CDR3 has 19 residues. V shed 0 bases and J 7 bases; nucleotides not matched to a gene: 21. This chain's CDR3 is CASSQDEIPAGDRLREQYF. The CDR3 DNA is TGTGCCAGCAGCCAAGACGAAATTCCCGCCGGGGACAGACTTCGGGAGCAGTACTTC.

This clonotype turned up a few times. The J gene is TRBJ1-1, the V gene TRBV6-1; 7 bases match TRBD1. After removal of 5 bases from V and 8 bases from J, the junction contained 8 bases not matched to a gene. The V gene's germline CDR1 is MNHNS and CDR2 SASEGT. The CDR3 runs 13 residues. CDR3 bases: TGTGCCAGCAGTTTTGAGCCGGGACAGGAAGCTTTCTTT. Protein: CASSFEPGQEAFF.

This clonotype appeared a few times. J is TRBJ2-5 and V is TRBV7-2; D may be TRBD1 or TRBD2 (5 bases each). CDR1 SGHTA and CDR2 FQGNSA come from the germline V gene. V lost 1 base and J lost 5, with 23 bases in between. The CDR3 length is 18 residues. The CDR3 here is CASSLGPGTGYVIETQYF. The CDR3 DNA sequence: TGTGCCAGCAGCTTAGGTCCCGGGACCGGATACGTGATTGAGACCCAGTACTTC.

In its sample, this clonotype was seen a few times. The rearrangement uses TRBV20-1 and TRBJ2-2; 10 bases match TRBD1. Trimming cost V 4 bases and J 7 bases; bases outside gene matches: 9. The CDR3 totals 15 residues. The germline gives CDR1 DFQATT, CDR2 SNEGSKA (reference sequence). This CDR3 is CSATRTGGYVGELFF. The CDR3 coding sequence is TGCAGTGCTACACGGACAGGGGGATATGTCGGGGAGCTGTTTTTT.

The chain uses TRBV5-1 and TRBJ2-1, with TRBD2 identical over 11 bases. V gave up 4 bases and J gave up 7 bases; unmatched junction bases: 10. The CDR3 extends over 16 amino acids. Germline-derived CDR1 and CDR2 are SGHRS and YFSETQ. DNA of the CDR3: TGCGCCAGCAGCCCATTTAGCGGGAGGGCCGAAAATGAGCAGTTCTTC. Residues: CASSPFSGRAENEQFF.

The gene calls are TRBV14 and TRBJ2-7; no reliable D call. Germline assignment: CDR1 SGHDN and CDR2 FVKESK. The CDR3 totals 12 residues. Trimming took 5 bases from V and 5 from J, leaving 10 bases between them. The CDR3 bases are TGTGCCAGCAGCATGGGTCTGGACGAGCAGTACTTC. This gives the protein CASSMGLDEQYF.

The V and J genes are TRBV6-1 and TRBJ2-1; a possible D gene is TRBD1 (6 bases). CDR3 size: 15 residues. Looked up from germline, CDR1 is MNHNS and CDR2 is SASEGT. V dropped 3 bases and J dropped 4 bases, with 13 bases sitting between them. This CDR3 reads CASSDAGTPYNEQFF. The CDR3, as DNA: TGTGCCAGCAGTGACGCTGGGACACCGTACAATGAGCAGTTCTTC.

The gene calls are TRBV10-3 and TRBJ1-1, with a tentative D call TRBD1 (5 bases). The CDR3 loop spans 13 amino acids. The V gene lost 2 bases and the J gene lost 7 bases, with 11 bases spanning the gap. In germline, CDR1 is ENHRY, CDR2 SYGVKD. The CDR3 DNA is TGTGCCATCAGTGAGCCAGGGAGGAATGAAGCTTTCTTT. This sequence encodes CAISEPGRNEAFF.

This clonotype was found a few times. One junction end does not reproduce the germline sequence, and a read error may be involved. The V gene is TRBV15, the J gene TRBJ1-4; 12 positions match TRBD1. Germline V CDR1 and CDR2: LNHNV, YYDKDF (reference sequence). The CDR3 is made up of 14 amino acids. In DNA, the CDR3 is TGTGCCACCAGCAGAGGGGACAGGGGGCCTTCCCTCCCTTTT. This sequence encodes CATSRGDRGPSLPF.

The rearrangement links TRBV5-1 to TRBJ2-1; TRBD2 agrees at 10 bases. The CDR3 is made up of 16 amino acids. Germline V lookup: CDR1 SGHRS, CDR2 YFSETQ. Losses at the gene ends were 3 bases for V and 9 bases for J; bases not matched to a gene: 12. Here the CDR3 reads CASSSPVAGGLSEQFF. The CDR3, as DNA: TGCGCCAGCAGCTCCCCTGTAGCGGGAGGTCTTAGTGAGCAGTTCTTC.

This sequence joins TRBV3-1 and TRBJ2-6; D is possibly TRBD1 (5 bases). Germline assignment: CDR1 LGHDT and CDR2 YNNKEL (reference sequence). Trimming took 4 bases from V and 0 from J, leaving 7 bases between them. The CDR3 contains 15 residues. The CDR3 region has the DNA TGTGCCAGCAGCCGACAGCTCTCTGGGGCCAACGTCCTGACTTTC. Amino acids: CASSRQLSGANVLTF.

This clonotype was counted a few times. The V and J genes are TRBV20-1 and TRBJ2-1; 10 nucleotides line up with TRBD1. The CDR3 spans 16 residues. Germline lookup yields CDR1 DFQATT and CDR2 SNEGSKA (reference sequence). After removal of 3 bases from V and 1 base from J, the junction contained 6 bases not matched to a gene. The CDR3 region has the DNA TGCAGTGCTAGTCCAAAGGACAGGGGGTCCTACAATGAGCAGTTCTTC. Residues: CSASPKDRGSYNEQFF.

The sample holds many counts of this clonotype. CDR3: CASSLAGLNTEAFF. The CDR3 DNA follows: TGTGCCAGCAGCTTAGCAGGCCTGAACACTGAAGCTTTCTTT. The gene calls are TRBV7-2 and TRBJ1-1, with D hard to call. This CDR3 region has 14 residues. Germline assignment: CDR1 SGHTA and CDR2 FQGNSA. V shed 0 bases and J shed 0 bases, with 5 bases lying between them.

A word on this clonotype: One end of the junction fails to match germline, which may point to a read error. This chain uses TRBV24-1 with TRBJ2-1; D unclear. CDR1 and CDR2 from the germline V gene are KGHDR and SFDVKD. CDR3 length equals 13 residues. The chain's CDR3 is CATSQASYNEHFF. CDR3 in DNA: TGTGCCACCAGTCAGGCCTCCTACAATGAGCATTTCTTC.

The CDR3 coding sequence is TGTGCCAGCAGCCCCGGTACAGTCCCCTACGAGCAGTACTTC. Its protein is CASSPGTVPYEQYF. V gene TRBV7-3 combines with J gene TRBJ2-7, with D hard to call. The CDR3 has 14 amino acids. V was clipped by 5 bases and J by 2 bases, with 13 bases between them. Germline CDR1 reads SGHTA; CDR2 reads FQGTGA.

This clonotype was seen only a few times. V and J are TRBV20-1 and TRBJ1-1; D call uncertain. Germline lookup yields CDR1 DFQATT and CDR2 SNEGSKA (reference sequence). V lost 6 bases and J 4 bases, leaving 12 bases between the germline ends. The CDR3 length is 12 residues. The CDR3 coding sequence is TGCAGTGCGAAGGATCTGGGCACTGAAGCTTTCTTT. It yields the protein CSAKDLGTEAFF.

The V gene is TRBV12-3 or TRBV12-4, the J gene TRBJ2-3; D is undetermined. Trimming removed 5 bases at V and 0 bases at J, with 12 bases between. The CDR3 is 15 amino acids. The DNA of the CDR3 is TGTGCCAGCAGTCAAAGTGGTTCTAGCACAGATACGCAGTATTTT. It yields the protein CASSQSGSSTDTQYF.

The chain joins TRBV9 to TRBJ2-2; D is ambiguous. V gave up 0 bases and J gave up 6 bases, with 6 bases separating them. There are 13 residues in the CDR3. Germline values: CDR1 SGDLS, CDR2 YYNGEE. The CDR3 reads CASSVARSGELFF. DNA of the CDR3: TGTGCCAGCAGCGTAGCTCGTTCCGGGGAGCTGTTTTTT. The entire variable domain, with the rest obtained from reference TRBV9 and TRBJ2-2, is as follows: DSGVTQTPKHLITATGQRVTLRCSPRSGDLSVYWYQQSLDQGLQFLIQYYNGEERAKGNILERFSAQQFPDLHSELNLSSLELGDSALYFCASSVARSGELFFGEGSRLTVL.

The chain combines TRBV14 with TRBJ2-1, with 8 bases that match TRBD2. CDR1 SGHDN and CDR2 FVKESK come from the germline V gene. The CDR3 runs to 17 residues. The J segment lost 3 bases and the V segment lost 1 base, leaving 8 bases of the junction unmatched. The CDR3 DNA reads as TGTGCCAGCAGCCAAGGGTTAGCGGGAATGGGCTACAATGAGCAGTTCTTC. This codes for CASSQGLAGMGYNEQFF.

The rearrangement joins TRBV2 to TRBJ2-1; 9 bases are shared with TRBD1. The V segment lost 4 bases and the J segment 9 bases; nucleotides outside the gene matches: 13. Germline V gene lookup returns CDR1 SNHLY and CDR2 FYNNEI. This CDR3 is 16 amino acids long. CDR3 sequence reads: CASSADRDRDLTEQFF. In DNA, the CDR3 is TGTGCCAGCAGTGCGGACCGGGACAGGGATCTTACTGAGCAGTTCTTC. Complete variable domain (other parts from reference TRBV2 and TRBJ2-1): EPEVTQTPSHQVTQMGQEVILRCVPISNHLYFYWYRQILGQKVEFLVSFYNNEISEKSEIFDDQFSVERPDGSNFTLKIRSTKLEDSAMYFCASSADRDRDLTEQFFGPGTRLTVL.

The V call is TRBV20-1, the J call TRBJ2-7; D could derive from TRBD1 or TRBD2 (5 bases each). Germline CDR1 DFQATT, CDR2 SNEGSKA (reference sequence). V was shortened by 3 bases and J by 0 bases, with 15 bases between the two germline ends. The CDR3 spans 15 residues. CDR3 bases: TGCAGTGCTAGGAGCAGGGACGGTTACTCCTACGAGCAGTACTTC. Protein sequence: CSARSRDGYSYEQYF.

This clonotype occurred many times. This chain joins TRBV19 and TRBJ2-3, with TRBD2 identical over 10 bases. Looked up from germline, CDR1 is LNHDA and CDR2 is SQIVND (reference sequence). Unmatched junction bases numbered 2, after V lost 5 bases and J lost 6 bases. The CDR3 sequence is 13 residues long. The chain's CDR3 is CASSLGLADTQYF. The CDR3 DNA reads TGTGCCAGTAGTTTGGGACTAGCGGATACGCAGTATTTT. Together with reference TRBV19 and TRBJ2-3, the CDR3 gives the full variable domain: DGGITQSPKYLFRKEGQNVTLSCEQNLNHDAMYWYRQDPGQGLRLIYYSQIVNDFQKGDIAEGYSVSREKKESFPLTVTSAQKNPTAFYLCASSLGLADTQYFGPGTRLTVL.

The V gene is TRBV5-8, the J gene TRBJ1-3; possibly TRBD1 for D (5 bases). Germline CDR1 SGHTS, CDR2 YDEGEE. The CDR3 totals 14 residues. The V and J ends lost 4 bases and 3 bases respectively, with 11 bases between them. The CDR3 spells CASSTGRIGNTIYF. CDR3 bases: TGTGCCAGCAGCACGGGACGGATTGGAAACACCATATATTTT.

There are a few counts of this clonotype. V is TRBV14 and J is TRBJ2-7, with 13 bases identical to TRBD2. The CDR3 totals 20 residues. The germline V gene encodes CDR1 SGHDN and CDR2 FVKESK. Trimming at V came to 2 bases and at J to 3 bases, leaving 16 bases not matched to a gene. CDR3 nucleotide sequence: TGTGCCAGCAGCCAACCACCCGGGACTAGCGGGACGCTGAGGGGCTACGAGCAGTACTTC. Amino acid sequence: CASSQPPGTSGTLRGYEQYF.

This chain uses TRBV19 with TRBJ1-5, with D perhaps TRBD1 (6 bases). From germline, CDR1 is LNHDA and CDR2 SQIVND (reference sequence). The CDR3 is made up of 16 amino acids. Trimming cost V 4 bases and J 7 bases, with 20 bases left between them. The CDR3 loop reads CASSNPRDTGRQPQHF. In DNA form, the CDR3 reads TGTGCCAGTAGTAACCCTCGGGACACGGGAAGGCAGCCCCAGCATTTT.